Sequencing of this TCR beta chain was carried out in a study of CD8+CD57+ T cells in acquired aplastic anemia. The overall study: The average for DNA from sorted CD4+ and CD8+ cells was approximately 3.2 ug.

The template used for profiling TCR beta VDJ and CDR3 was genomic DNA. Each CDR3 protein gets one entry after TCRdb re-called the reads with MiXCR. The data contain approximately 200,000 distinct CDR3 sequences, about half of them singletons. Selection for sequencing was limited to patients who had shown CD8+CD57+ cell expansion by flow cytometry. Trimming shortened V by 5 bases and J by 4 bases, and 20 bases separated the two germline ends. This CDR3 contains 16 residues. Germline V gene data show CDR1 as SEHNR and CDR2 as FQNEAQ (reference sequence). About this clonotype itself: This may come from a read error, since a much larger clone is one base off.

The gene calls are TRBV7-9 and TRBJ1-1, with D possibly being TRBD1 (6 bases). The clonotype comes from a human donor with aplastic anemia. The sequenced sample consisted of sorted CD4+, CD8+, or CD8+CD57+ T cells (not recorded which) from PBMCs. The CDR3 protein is CASSPPTGPMSTEAFF. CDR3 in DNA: TGTGCCAGCAGCCCCCCGACAGGCCCCATGAGCACTGAAGCTTTCTTT.